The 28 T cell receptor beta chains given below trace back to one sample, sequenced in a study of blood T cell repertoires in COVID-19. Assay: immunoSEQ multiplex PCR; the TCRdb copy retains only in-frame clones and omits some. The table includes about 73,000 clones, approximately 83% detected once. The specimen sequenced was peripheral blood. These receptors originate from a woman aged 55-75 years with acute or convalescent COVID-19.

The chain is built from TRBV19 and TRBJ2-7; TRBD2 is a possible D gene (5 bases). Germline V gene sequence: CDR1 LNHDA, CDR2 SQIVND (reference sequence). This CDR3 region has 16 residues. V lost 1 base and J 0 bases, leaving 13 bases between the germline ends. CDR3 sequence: CASSIAPGGSSYEQYF. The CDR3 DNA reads TGTGCCAGTAGTATAGCCCCAGGTGGGAGCTCCTACGAGCAGTACTTC. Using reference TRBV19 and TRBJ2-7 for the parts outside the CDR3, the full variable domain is DGGITQSPKYLFRKEGQNVTLSCEQNLNHDAMYWYRQDPGQGLRLIYYSQIVNDFQKGDIAEGYSVSREKKESFPLTVTSAQKNPTAFYLCASSIAPGGSSYEQYFGPGTRLTVT.

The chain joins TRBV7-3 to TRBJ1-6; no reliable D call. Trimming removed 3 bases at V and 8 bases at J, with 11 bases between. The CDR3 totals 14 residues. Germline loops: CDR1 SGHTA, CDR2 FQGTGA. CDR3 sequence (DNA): TGTGCCAGCAGCTTTGGAGGGAAGGATTCACCCCTCCACTTT. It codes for CASSFGGKDSPLHF.

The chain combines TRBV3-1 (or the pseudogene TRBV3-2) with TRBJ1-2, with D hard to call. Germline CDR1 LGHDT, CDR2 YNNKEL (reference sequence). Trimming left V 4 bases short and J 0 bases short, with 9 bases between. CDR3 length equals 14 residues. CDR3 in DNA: TGTGCCAGCAGCCTCGGGTCGTCTAACTATGGCTACACCTTC. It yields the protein CASSLGSSNYGYTF.

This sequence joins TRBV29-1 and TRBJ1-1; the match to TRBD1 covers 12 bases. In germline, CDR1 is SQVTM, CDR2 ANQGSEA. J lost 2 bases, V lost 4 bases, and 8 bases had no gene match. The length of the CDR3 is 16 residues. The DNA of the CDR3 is TGCAGCGTTGTCCAGGCGGGACAGGGGGCTAACACTGAAGCTTTCTTT. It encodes CSVVQAGQGANTEAFF.

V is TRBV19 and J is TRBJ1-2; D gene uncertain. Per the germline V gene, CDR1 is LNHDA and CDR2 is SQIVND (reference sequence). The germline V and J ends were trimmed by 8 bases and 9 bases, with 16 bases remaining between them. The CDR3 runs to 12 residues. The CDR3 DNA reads TGTGCCAGTCTGGGAGAGGGAACCCGCTACACCTTC. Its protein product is CASLGEGTRYTF.

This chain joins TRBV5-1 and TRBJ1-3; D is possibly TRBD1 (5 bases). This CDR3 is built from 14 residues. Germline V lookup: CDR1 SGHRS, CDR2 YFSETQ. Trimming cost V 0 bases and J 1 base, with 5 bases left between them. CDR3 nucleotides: TGCGCCAGCAGCTTGGACAGGTCTGGAAACACCATATATTTT. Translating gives CASSLDRSGNTIYF.

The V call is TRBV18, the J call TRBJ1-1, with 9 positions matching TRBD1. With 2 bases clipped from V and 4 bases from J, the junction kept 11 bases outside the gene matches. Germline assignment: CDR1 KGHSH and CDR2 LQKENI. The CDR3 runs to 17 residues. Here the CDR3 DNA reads TGTGCCAGCTCACCAATCGGACAGGGGAGTATTGGCACTGAAGCTTTCTTT. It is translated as CASSPIGQGSIGTEAFF.

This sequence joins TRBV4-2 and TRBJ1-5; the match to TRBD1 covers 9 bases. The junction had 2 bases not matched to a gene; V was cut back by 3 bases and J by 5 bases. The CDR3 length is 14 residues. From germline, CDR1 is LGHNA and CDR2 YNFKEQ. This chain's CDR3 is CASSQDRGDQPQHF. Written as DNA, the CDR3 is TGTGCCAGCAGCCAGGACAGGGGCGATCAGCCCCAGCATTTT.

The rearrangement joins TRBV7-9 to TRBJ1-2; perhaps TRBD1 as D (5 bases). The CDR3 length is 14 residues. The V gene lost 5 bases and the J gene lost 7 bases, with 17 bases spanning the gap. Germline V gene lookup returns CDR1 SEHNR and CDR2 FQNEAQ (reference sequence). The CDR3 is CASSPPTGEGGYTF. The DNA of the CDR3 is TGTGCCAGCAGCCCACCGACGGGGGAGGGTGGCTACACCTTC.

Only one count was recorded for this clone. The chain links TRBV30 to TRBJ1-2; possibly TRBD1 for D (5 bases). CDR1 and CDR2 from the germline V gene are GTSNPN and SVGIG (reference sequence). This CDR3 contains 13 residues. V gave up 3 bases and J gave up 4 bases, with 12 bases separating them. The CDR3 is CAWRLGPGYGYTF. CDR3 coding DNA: TGTGCCTGGAGATTGGGGCCGGGCTATGGCTACACCTTC.

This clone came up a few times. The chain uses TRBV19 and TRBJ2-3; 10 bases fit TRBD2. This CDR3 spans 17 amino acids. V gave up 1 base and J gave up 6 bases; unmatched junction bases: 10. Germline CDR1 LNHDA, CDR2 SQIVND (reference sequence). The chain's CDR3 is CASSIVTASGGRDTQYF. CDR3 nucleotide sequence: TGTGCCAGTAGTATAGTAACGGCTAGCGGGGGCCGCGATACGCAGTATTTT. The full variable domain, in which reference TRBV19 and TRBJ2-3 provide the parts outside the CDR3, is DGGITQSPKYLFRKEGQNVTLSCEQNLNHDAMYWYRQDPGQGLRLIYYSQIVNDFQKGDIAEGYSVSREKKESFPLTVTSAQKNPTAFYLCASSIVTASGGRDTQYFGPGTRLTVL.

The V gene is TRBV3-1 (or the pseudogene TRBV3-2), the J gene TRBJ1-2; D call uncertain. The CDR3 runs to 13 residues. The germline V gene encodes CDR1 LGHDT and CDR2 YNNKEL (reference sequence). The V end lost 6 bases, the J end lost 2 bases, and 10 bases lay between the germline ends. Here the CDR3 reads CASSPSSNYGYTF. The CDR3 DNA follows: TGTGCCAGCAGTCCCAGTTCGAACTATGGCTACACCTTC.

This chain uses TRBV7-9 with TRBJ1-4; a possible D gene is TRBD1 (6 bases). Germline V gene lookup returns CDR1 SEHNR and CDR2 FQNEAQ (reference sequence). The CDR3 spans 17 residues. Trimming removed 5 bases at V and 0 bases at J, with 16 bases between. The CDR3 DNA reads TGTGCCAGCAGCGCTACCGGGACACTCTCAACTAATGAAAAACTGTTTTTT. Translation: CASSATGTLSTNEKLFF.

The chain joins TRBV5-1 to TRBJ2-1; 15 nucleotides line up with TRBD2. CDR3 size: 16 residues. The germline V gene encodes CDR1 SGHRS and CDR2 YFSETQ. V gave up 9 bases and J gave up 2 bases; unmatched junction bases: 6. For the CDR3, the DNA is TGCGCCACCCGCCGGACTAGCGGGGGGGCCTACAATGAGCAGTTCTTC. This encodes CATRRTSGGAYNEQFF.

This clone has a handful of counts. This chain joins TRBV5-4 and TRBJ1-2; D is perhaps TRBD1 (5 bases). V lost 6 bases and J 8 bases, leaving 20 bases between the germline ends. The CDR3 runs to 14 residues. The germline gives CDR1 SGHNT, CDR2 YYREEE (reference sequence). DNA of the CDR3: TGTGCCAGCACCCAGAGGGGAGGTCGGGGCGGCTACACCTTC. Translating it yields CASTQRGGRGGYTF.

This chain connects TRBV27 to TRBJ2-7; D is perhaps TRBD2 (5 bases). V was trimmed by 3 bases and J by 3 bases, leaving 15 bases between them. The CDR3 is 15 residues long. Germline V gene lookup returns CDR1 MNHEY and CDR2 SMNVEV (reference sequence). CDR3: CASSFQSRESYEQYF. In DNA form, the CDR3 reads TGTGCCAGCAGTTTCCAAAGCCGGGAAAGCTACGAGCAGTACTTC.

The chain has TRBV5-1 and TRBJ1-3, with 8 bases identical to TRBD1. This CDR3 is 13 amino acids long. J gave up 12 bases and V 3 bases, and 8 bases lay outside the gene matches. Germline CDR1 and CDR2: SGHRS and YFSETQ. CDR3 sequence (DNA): TGCGCCAGCAGCTCCGGACAGGGAACAGGCATATATTTT. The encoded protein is CASSSGQGTGIYF.

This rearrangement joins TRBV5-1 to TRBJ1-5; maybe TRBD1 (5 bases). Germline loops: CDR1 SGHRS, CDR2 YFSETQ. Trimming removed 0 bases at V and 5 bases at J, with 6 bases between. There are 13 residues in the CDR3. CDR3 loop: CASSLARDQPQHF. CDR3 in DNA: TGCGCCAGCAGCTTGGCCAGGGATCAGCCCCAGCATTTT.

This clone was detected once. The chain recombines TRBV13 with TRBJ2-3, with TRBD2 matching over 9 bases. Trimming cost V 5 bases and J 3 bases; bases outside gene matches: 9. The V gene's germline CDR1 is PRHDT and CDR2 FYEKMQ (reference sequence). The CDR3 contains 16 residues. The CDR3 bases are TGTGCCAGCAGCGTCCGCGGGGGGGCAGGAACAGATACGCAGTATTTT. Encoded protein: CASSVRGGAGTDTQYF.

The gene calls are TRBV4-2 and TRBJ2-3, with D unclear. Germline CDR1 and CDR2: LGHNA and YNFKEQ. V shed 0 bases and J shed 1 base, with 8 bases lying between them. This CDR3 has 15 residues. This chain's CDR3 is CASSQDPTGTDTQYF. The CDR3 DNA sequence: TGTGCCAGCAGCCAAGATCCCACAGGCACAGATACGCAGTATTTT.

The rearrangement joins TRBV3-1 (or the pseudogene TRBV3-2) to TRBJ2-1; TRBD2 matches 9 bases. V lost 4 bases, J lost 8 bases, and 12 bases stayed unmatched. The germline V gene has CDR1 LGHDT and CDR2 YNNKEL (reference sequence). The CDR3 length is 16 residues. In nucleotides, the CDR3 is TGTGCCAGCAGCCTCAGCGAAGCGGGGGGTGACGATGAGCAGTTCTTC. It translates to CASSLSEAGGDDEQFF.

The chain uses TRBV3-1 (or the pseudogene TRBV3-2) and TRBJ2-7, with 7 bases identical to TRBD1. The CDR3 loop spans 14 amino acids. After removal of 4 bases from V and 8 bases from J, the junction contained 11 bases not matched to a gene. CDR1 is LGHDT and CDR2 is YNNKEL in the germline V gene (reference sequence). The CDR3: CASSLGGLHGKQYF. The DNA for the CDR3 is TGTGCCAGCAGCCTAGGGGGCTTACATGGCAAGCAGTACTTC.

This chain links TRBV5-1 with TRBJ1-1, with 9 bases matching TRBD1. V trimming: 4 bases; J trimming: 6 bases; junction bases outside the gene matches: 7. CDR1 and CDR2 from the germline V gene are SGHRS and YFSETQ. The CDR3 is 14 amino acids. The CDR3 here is CASSGLTGGAEAFF. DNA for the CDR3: TGCGCCAGCAGCGGCCTGACAGGGGGGGCTGAAGCTTTCTTT.

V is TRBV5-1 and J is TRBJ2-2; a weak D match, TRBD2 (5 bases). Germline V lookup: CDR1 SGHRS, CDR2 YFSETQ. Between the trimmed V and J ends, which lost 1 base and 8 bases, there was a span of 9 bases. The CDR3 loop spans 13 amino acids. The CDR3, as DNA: TGCGCCAGCAGCTTGTACGGGGAAGGGGAGCTGTTTTTT. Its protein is CASSLYGEGELFF.

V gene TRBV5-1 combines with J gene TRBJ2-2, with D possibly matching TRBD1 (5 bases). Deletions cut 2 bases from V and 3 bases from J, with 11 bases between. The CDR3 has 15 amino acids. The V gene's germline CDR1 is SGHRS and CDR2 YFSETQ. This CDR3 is CASSLDVRDTGELFF. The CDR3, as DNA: TGCGCCAGCAGCTTAGACGTCAGGGACACCGGGGAGCTGTTTTTT.

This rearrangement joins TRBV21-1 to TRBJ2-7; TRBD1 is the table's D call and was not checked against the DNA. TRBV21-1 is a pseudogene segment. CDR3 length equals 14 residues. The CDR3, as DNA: TGTGCCAGCAGCAATATGGGGGCAGGGAACGAGCAGTACTTC. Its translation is CASSNMGAGNEQYF.

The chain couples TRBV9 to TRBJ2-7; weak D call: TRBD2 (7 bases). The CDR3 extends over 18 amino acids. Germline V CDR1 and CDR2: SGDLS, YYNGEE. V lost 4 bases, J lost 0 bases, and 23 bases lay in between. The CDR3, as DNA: TGTGCCAGCAGCCCCCCGGGGGGCGGGGGCCCGAGCTCCTACGAGCAGTACTTC. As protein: CASSPPGGGGPSSYEQYF. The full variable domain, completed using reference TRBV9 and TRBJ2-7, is DSGVTQTPKHLITATGQRVTLRCSPRSGDLSVYWYQQSLDQGLQFLIQYYNGEERAKGNILERFSAQQFPDLHSELNLSSLELGDSALYFCASSPPGGGGPSSYEQYFGPGTRLTVT.

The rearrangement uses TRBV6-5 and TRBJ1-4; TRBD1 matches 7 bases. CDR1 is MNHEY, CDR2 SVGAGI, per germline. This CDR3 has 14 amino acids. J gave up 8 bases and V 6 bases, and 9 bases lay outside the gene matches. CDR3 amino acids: CASRIGAQGEKLFF. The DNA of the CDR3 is TGTGCCAGCAGAATTGGGGCACAGGGGGAAAAACTGTTTTTT.